This TCR beta chain emerged from a study of blood T cell repertoires in COVID-19 (dated by TCRdb to 2020 to 2022). In the study overall: Samples from collaborators originated in the United States, Italy and Spain and spanned both the acute and convalescent phases of COVID-19. The material from the prospective study consisted of cDNA or gDNA derived from T cells, B-cell-depleted T cells, or PBMCs. Subjects who had been exposed to COVID-19, were actively infected with it, or had recovered from it provided the deeply sampled blood TCRbeta repertoires that made up the dataset. The repertoires were released in a freely available public database intended as a resource for research on the immune response to SARS-CoV-2. Samples came from the ongoing ImmuneRACE study (first 160 participants) plus 1,254 subjects from 6 global collaborators. Sample metadata almost always included a de-identified subject ID, COVID-19 status, age in years and sex. Where available, HLA class I and class II types were obtained from metadata supplied by the sample provider rather than from assay-based typing. Results the study describes overall, beyond this receptor: How much clinical and demographic metadata was included differed by source and by participant, and the metadata was provided uncurated.

In the prospective study, participants were about 18 to 89 years old, resided in about two dozen geographic areas of the United States, and were enrolled through a virtual design. To assign participants to cohorts, the prospective study relied on clinical history that participants themselves reported in a screening survey and a study questionnaire. Each participant in the prospective study had whole blood, serum and a nasopharyngeal or oropharyngeal swab collected by mobile phlebotomists. Over a 2-month period, participants in the prospective study had the option of providing additional blood draws and questionnaires. Before DNA extraction, prospective study blood samples were shipped either frozen or at room temperature. The CDR3 numbers 14 residues from cysteine through phenylalanine. Only the CDR3 DNA is retained, 42 bases long and in frame from the first base. A distance of 11 bases separates the germline ends of V and J, which lose 2 bases and 2 bases respectively. The germline V gene (reference sequence) gives CDR1 as SGHNT and CDR2 as YYREEE.

As regards this clone: The clone's antigen remains unknown. No base-level quality is on record; no much larger clone is a single base apart.

TCRbeta CDR3 regions were amplified from genomic DNA using the immunoSEQ Assay, a bias-controlled multiplex PCR. In the authors' own workflow: Nucleated cell counts per sample were estimated from amplification of reference gene primers within the assay. To quantify the absolute abundance of each unique TCRbeta CDR3 rearrangement, sequence reads were collapsed and filtered. For each sample, productive Simpson clonality was calculated as the square root of Simpson's diversity index over productive rearrangements. The clones in this table, taken by TCRdb from immuneACCESS, are in-frame only. Not every clone is retained; where verified, under half of the shortfall comes from an unresolved V gene, and the cause of the rest is unknown. V, J and clone size are taken as reported in that table, and D and trimming were inferred from the DNA itself. Counted in this sample were around 140,000 clones; about 80% of them appeared once. Around 2.4% of the sample goes to the ten largest clones.

The specimen sequenced was PBMCs or T cells enriched from blood (not recorded which). The chain is made from TRBV5-4 and TRBJ2-7; the D region possibly corresponds to TRBD1 (5 bases align). This receptor was identified in a middle-aged man with acute COVID-19. The sequenced DNA: TGTGCCAGCAGCTTAGGGGCAGAGGCCTACGAGCAGTACTTC. The encoded protein is CASSLGAEAYEQYF.